This TCR beta chain is drawn from a study of beta chain features in type 1 diabetes. Sorting with CD45RO/CCR7/CD25/CD127/CD95/CD27 yielded naive, central memory, regulatory and stem-like memory CD4+ cells. Study-level results: Type 1 diabetes patients had fewer VDJ junction insertions and more deletions.

This clone occurred a few times. Its target is unknown. Investigators reverse transcribed all isolated RNA, so they sequenced expressed TCRB transcripts. The method was immunoSEQ multiplex PCR; TCRdb's version includes in-frame clones alone and lacks a portion of them. The data show some 300,000 clones, 8% seen once. The specimen was central memory CD4+ T cells from blood. This clonotype originated in a woman under 30 in good health.

The CDR3 loop is CASTGALNTEAFF. DNA for the CDR3: TGTGCCAGCACCGGGGCCCTGAACACTGAAGCTTTCTTT. The chain has TRBV28 and TRBJ1-1; possible D gene TRBD1, 5 bases. The germline V and J ends were trimmed by 7 bases and 0 bases, with 9 bases remaining between them. This CDR3 is 13 amino acids long. The germline gives CDR1 MDHEN, CDR2 SYDVKM.